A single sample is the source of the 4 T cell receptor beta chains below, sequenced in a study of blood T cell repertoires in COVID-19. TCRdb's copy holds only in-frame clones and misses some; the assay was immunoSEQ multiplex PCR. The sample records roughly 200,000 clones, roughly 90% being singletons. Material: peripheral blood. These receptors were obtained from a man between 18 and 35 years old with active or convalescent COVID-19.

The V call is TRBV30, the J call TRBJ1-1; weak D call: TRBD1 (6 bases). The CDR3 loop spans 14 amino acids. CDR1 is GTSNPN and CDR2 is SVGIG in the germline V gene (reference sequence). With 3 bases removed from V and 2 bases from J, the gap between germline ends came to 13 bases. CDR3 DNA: TGTGCCTGGAGCCCCAGGGGATTAAACACTGAAGCTTTCTTT. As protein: CAWSPRGLNTEAFF.

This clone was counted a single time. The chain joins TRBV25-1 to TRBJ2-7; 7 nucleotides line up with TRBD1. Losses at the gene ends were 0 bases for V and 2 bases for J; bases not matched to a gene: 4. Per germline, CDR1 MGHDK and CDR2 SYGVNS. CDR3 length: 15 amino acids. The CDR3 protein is CASSEYRQGTYEQYF. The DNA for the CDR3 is TGTGCCAGCAGTGAATATCGACAGGGCACCTACGAGCAGTACTTC.

This chain's CDR3 is CASSQGMRSYGYTF. CDR3 sequence (DNA): TGTGCCAGCAGCCAAGGTATGCGGAGCTATGGCTACACCTTC. The chain employs TRBV3-1 (or the pseudogene TRBV3-2) and TRBJ1-2, with D hard to call. The CDR3 runs to 14 residues. V was clipped by 1 base and J by 4 bases, with 10 bases between them. Germline V CDR1 and CDR2: LGHDT, YNNKEL (reference sequence).

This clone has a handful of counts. Here the CDR3 DNA reads TGTGCCAGCAGCTTAGACCTGGGACAGGAAAACTATGGCTACACCTTC. Translating it yields CASSLDLGQENYGYTF. The V call is TRBV7-9, the J call TRBJ1-2, with 8 bases aligning to TRBD1. This CDR3 contains 16 residues. Germline trimming cut 1 base from V and 2 bases from J; bases unmatched to any gene: 6. The germline gives CDR1 SEHNR, CDR2 FQNEAQ (reference sequence).